This T cell receptor beta chain was captured by sequencing in a study of blood T cell repertoires in COVID-19. The CDR3 is 13 residues long. The V gene lost 4 bases and the J gene lost 3 bases, with 12 bases spanning the gap. CDR1 GTSNPN and CDR2 SVGIG come from the germline V gene (reference sequence). The sample holds one count of this clone. The protocol was immunoSEQ multiplex PCR, while the TCRdb copy is restricted to in-frame clones and leaves out a portion. Among 130,000 to 150,000 clones listed, approximately 88% were seen once. This sequence originates from a human donor in a cohort sampled during active COVID-19. The chain links TRBV30 to TRBJ1-1, with D perhaps TRBD1 (6 bases). The material sequenced was peripheral blood. The CDR3 is CAWTYNRDTEAFF. The CDR3 DNA follows: TGTGCCTGGACTTACAACAGGGACACTGAAGCTTTCTTT.